The source of this T cell receptor beta chain is a study of cytomegalovirus exposure and HLA in healthy donors. General study findings and limits: It was in a later analysis that TCR association rates were seen to vary by HLA locus, highest for DRB1 and lowest for HLA-C. Serostatus for CMV was the only available immune exposure information. Rare TCR sequences dominated, though some public TCRs recurred in many donors.

A word on this clone: The antigen is not known.

PCR involved 60 Vbeta and 13 Jbeta primers. Repertoires were generated with immunoSEQ multiplex PCR, while TCRdb's copy carries only in-frame clones and drops some. The sample totals 35,000 to 45,000 clones. The sequenced sample consisted of PBMCs. The sequence derives from a human donor in good health.

CDR3 amino acids: CASSWVQGATGELFF. As DNA, the CDR3 is TGTGCCAGCAGCTGGGTACAGGGGGCTACCGGGGAGCTGTTTTTT. This chain joins TRBV5-6 and TRBJ2-2, with 9 bases lining up with TRBD1. CDR1 is SGHDT, CDR2 YYEEEE, per germline. The CDR3 consists of 15 residues. J gave up 5 bases and V 3 bases, and 5 bases lay outside the gene matches.